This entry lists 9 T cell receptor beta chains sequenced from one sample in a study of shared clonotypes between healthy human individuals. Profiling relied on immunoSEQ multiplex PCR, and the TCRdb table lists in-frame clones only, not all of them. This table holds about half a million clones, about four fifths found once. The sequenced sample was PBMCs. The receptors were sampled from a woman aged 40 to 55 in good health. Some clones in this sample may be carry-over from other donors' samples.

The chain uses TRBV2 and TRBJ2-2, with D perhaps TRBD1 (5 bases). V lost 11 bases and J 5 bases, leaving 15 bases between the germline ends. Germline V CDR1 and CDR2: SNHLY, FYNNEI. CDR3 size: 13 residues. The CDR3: CAGARGNTGELFF. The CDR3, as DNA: TGTGCCGGGGCAAGGGGTAATACCGGGGAGCTGTTTTTT.

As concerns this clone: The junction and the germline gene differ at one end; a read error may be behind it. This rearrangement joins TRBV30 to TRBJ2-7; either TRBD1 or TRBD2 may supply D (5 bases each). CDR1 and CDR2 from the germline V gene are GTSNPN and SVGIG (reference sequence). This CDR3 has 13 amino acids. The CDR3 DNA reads TGTGCCTGGAGTGTACGGTCGGGCGGCGGCAGGGAGTTC. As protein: CAWSVRSGGGREF.

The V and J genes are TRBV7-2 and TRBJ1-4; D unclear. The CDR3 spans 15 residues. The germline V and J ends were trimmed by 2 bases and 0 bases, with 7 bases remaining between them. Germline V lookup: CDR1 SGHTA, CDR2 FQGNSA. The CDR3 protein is CASSLISATNEKLFF. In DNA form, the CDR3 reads TGTGCCAGCAGCTTAATCAGTGCAACTAATGAAAAACTGTTTTTT.

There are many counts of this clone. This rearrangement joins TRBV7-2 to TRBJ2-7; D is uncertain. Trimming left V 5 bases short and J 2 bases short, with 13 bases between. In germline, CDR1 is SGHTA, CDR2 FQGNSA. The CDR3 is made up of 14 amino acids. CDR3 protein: CASSPSSLAYEQYF. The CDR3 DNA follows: TGTGCCAGCAGCCCTTCATCGTTGGCCTACGAGCAGTACTTC.

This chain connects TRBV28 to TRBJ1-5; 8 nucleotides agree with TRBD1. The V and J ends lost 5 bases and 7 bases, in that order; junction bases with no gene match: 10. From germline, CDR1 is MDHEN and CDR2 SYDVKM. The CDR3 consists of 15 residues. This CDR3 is CASSRDRGKWQPQHF. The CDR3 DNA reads TGTGCCAGCAGTCGTGACAGGGGCAAATGGCAGCCCCAGCATTTT.

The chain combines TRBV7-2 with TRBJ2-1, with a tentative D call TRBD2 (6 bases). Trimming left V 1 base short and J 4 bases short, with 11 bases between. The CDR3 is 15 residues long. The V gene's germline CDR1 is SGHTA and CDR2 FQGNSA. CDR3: CASSLEGGPYNEQFF. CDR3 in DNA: TGTGCCAGCAGCTTAGAGGGAGGCCCTTACAATGAGCAGTTCTTC.

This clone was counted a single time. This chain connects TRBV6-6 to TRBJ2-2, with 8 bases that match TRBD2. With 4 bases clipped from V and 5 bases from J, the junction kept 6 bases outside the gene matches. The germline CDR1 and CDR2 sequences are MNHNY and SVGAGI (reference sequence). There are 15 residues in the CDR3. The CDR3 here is CASSSGLAETGELFF. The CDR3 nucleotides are TGTGCCAGCAGTTCCGGACTAGCAGAAACCGGGGAGCTGTTTTTT.

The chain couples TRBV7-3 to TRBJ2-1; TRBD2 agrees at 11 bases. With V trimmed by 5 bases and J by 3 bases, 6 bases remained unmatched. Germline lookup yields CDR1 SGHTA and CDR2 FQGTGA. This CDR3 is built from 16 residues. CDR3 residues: CASSPGTSGHYNEQFF. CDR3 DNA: TGTGCCAGCAGCCCGGGGACTAGCGGACACTACAATGAGCAGTTCTTC.

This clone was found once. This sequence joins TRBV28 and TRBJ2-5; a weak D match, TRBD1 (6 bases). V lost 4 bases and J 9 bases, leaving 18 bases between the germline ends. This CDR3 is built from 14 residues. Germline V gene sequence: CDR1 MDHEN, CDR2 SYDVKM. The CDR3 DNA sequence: TGTGCCAGCAGTTCCCCCCCCCGACAGGAGGCCCAGTACTTC. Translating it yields CASSSPPRQEAQYF.